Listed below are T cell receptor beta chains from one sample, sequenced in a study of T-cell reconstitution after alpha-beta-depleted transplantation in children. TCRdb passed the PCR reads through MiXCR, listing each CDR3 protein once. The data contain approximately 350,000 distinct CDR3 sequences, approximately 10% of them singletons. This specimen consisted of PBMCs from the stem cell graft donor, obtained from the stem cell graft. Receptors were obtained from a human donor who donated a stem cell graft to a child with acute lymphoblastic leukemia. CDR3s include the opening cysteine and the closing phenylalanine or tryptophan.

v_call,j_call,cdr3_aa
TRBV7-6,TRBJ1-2,CASSRDRGNGYTF
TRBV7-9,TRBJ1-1,CASSVTGAWTEAFF
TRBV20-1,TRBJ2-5,CSAAIPETQYF
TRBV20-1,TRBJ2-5,CSARALGTVGETQYF
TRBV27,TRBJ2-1,CASSFPRGQQFF
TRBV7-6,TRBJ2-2,CASSLTLLAGDTGELFF
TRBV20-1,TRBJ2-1,CSAPWWLSSYNEQFF
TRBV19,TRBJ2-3,CASSIEITDTQYF
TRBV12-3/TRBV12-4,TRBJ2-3,CTSSLGMASGRSTDTQYF
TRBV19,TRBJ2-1,CASSPGGQYNEQFF
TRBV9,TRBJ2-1,CASSVFPTVSSYNEQFF
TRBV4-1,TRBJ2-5,CASSQEGAGGVQETQYF
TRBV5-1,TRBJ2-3,CASSVGYTDTQYF
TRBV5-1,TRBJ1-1,CASSLERLNTEAFF
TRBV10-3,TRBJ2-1,CAISDGGREIYNEQFF
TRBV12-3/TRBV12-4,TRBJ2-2,CASNPWGEGELFF
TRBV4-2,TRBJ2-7,CASSQDWRRDYEQYF
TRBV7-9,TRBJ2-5,CASSPDEVGETQYF
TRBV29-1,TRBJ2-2,CSVEDRRGTNTGELFF
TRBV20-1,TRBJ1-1,CSARALEWDRGNTEAFF
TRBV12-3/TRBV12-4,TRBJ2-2,CASSLGTVNTGELFF
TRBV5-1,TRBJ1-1,CASSLSGKVNTEAFF
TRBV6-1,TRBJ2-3,CASSRTDGYTDTQYF
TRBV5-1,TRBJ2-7,CASSLAGRGSYEQYF
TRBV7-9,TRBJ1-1,CATRGTGPTEAFF
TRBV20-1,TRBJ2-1,CSARPGLAGVDEQFF
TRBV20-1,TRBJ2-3,CSAAPTGTGGFADTQYF
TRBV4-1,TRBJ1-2,CASSEWTGPNYGYTF
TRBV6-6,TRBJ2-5,CASSWGVQETQYF
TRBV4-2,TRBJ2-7,CASSQVTTSGPGGQYF
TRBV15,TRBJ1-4,CATRSDRGREKLFF
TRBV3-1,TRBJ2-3,CASSQAPGQTVYDTQYF
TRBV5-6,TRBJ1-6,CASSGRRTGPNSPLHF
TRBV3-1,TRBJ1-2,CASSQVQGGYGYTF
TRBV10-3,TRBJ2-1,CAISESNAGGDEQFF
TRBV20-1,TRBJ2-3,CSAEPVSSGRTDTQYF
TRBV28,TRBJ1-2,CASSPPQYYGYTF
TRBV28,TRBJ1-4,CASSAPTGRGEKLFF
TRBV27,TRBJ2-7,CASSLRSGGVNEQYF
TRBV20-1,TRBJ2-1,CSASSGWDNEQFF